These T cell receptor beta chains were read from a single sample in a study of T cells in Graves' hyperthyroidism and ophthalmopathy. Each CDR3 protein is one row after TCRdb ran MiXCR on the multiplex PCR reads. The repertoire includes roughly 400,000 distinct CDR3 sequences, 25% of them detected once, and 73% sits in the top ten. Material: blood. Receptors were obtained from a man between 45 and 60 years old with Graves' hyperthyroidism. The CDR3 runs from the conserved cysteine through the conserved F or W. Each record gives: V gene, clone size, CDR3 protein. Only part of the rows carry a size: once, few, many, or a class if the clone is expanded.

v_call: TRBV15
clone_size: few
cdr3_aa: CATSRGREGPIYEQYF

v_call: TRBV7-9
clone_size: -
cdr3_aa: CASSFSGTGDEKLFF

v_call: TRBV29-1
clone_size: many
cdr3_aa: CSVEDSGSPPYEQYF

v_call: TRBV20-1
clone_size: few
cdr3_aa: CSARDGRLPHEQYF

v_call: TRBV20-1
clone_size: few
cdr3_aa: CSAVNRGLTYEQYF

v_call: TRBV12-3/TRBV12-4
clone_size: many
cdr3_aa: CASSLGARGVSYEQYF

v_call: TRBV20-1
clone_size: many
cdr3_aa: CSARGPGLAAYNEQFF

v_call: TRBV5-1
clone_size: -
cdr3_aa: CASSFEAGVTDTQYF

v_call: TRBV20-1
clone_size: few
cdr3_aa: CSALEGASNNSPLHF

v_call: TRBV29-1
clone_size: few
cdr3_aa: CSVEAPIGEQYF

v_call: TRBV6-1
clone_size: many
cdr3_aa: CASRAGQGVPQNTEAFF

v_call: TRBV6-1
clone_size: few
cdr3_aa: CASSGPGQGNQPQHF

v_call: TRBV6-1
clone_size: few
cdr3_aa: CASIARYPYEQYF

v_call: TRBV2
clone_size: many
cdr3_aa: CASRTSGSEAWQYF

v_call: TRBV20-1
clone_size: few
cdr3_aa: CSASGIQGETQYF

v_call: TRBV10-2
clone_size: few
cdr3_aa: CASPPARYEQYF

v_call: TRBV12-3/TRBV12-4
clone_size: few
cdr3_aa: CASSSFDGPSSGANVLTF

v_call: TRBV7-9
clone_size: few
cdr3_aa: CASSGLTSGSDEQFF

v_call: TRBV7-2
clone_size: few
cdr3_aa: CASSFRPRLNTEAFF

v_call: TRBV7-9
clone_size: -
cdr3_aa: CASSLVMPSGILGYNEQFF

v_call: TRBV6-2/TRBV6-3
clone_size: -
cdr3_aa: CASSSLGLAGGTDTQYF

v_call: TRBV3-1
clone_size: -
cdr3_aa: CASSQAGGRNEQYF

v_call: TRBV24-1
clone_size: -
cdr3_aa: CATSEGVSEPNEKLFF

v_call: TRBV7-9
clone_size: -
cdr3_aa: CASSSSSGVPGETQYF

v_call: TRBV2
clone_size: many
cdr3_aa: CASSTTGQGQFF

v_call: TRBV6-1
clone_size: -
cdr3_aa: CASSEAGHSYEQYF

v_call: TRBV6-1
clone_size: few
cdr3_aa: CASSSIAGTRLDEQFF

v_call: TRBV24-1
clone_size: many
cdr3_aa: CATSDSGRTNEQFF

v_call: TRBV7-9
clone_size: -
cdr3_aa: CASSGVPLIENNEKLFF

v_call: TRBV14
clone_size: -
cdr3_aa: CASSQTAGGQYF

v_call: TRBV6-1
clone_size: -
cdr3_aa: CASRTQGAAEQFF

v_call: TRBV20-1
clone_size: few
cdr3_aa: CSANNRGHTQYF

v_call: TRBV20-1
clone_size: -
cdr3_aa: CSARAPSGTETQYF

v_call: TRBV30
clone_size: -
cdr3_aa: CAWSVRSINEQFF

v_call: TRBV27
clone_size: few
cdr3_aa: CASSWAGEAETQYF

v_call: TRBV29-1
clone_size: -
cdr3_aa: CSVGGAGGAYEQYF

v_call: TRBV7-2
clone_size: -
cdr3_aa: CASSPLAGANTGELFF

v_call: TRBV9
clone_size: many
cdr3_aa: CASSVHRVSRGYNEQFF

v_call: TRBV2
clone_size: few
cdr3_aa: CATARTVNTGELFF